The 13 T cell receptor beta chains below all came from one sample that was sequenced in a study of CD8+CD57+ T cells in acquired aplastic anemia. TCR beta VDJ combinations and CDR3 sequences were profiled from genomic DNA. TCRdb analysed the reads with MiXCR anew, one entry per CDR3 protein. The repertoire has approximately 380,000 distinct CDR3 sequences, about two thirds of them found once; the top ten carry 3.5% to 4.5%. Sequenced sample: sorted CD4+, CD8+, or CD8+CD57+ T cells (not recorded which) from PBMCs. The receptors were sampled from a human donor in good health, serving as a control.

The V and J genes are TRBV6-4 and TRBJ2-2; no clear D gene. This CDR3 contains 15 residues. The V gene lost 8 bases and the J gene lost 2 bases, with 15 bases spanning the gap. Germline V CDR1 and CDR2: MRHNA, SNTAGT. The CDR3 sequence is CASLYWTGNTGELFF. The CDR3 DNA sequence: TGTGCCAGCCTCTACTGGACGGGTAACACCGGGGAGCTGTTTTTT.

This clonotype was seen ten or more times. The chain couples TRBV29-1 to TRBJ2-3; 7 nucleotides match TRBD1. The V and J ends lost 2 bases and 0 bases, in that order; junction bases with no gene match: 8. Germline loops: CDR1 SQVTM, CDR2 ANQGSEA. The CDR3 totals 16 residues. The CDR3 DNA follows: TGCAGCGTTGAATCTCGGACAGGATTTAGCACAGATACGCAGTATTTT. It encodes CSVESRTGFSTDTQYF.

The chain joins TRBV14 to TRBJ1-2; D not resolved. Germline values: CDR1 SGHDN, CDR2 FVKESK. CDR3 length: 15 residues. Trimming took off 4 bases at V and 6 bases at J, with 18 bases between the two ends. The CDR3 loop reads CASSPEGGSEHGYTF. DNA for the CDR3: TGTGCCAGCAGCCCGGAAGGAGGGAGTGAGCATGGCTACACCTTC.

CDR3 DNA sequence: TGCGCCAGCAGTCGGAGACAGACTAATAAGCTGTTTTTT. Translated, it gives CASSRRQTNKLFF. This chain links TRBV5-1 with TRBJ2-2; D is perhaps TRBD1 or TRBD2 (5 bases each). Trimming shortened V by 5 bases and J by 12 bases, and 17 bases separated the two germline ends. The germline CDR1 and CDR2 sequences are SGHRS and YFSETQ. The CDR3 length is 13 residues.

Details on this clonotype: The CDR3 does not end in the conserved phenylalanine or tryptophan, so this is likely a read error. The rearrangement joins TRBV19 to TRBJ1-1; the D is unclear. The V gene lost 5 bases and the J gene lost 10 bases, with 11 bases spanning the gap. Germline-derived CDR1 and CDR2 are LNHDA and SQIVND (reference sequence). The CDR3 has 11 amino acids. CDR3 sequence reads: CASSALRIAFY. The CDR3 nucleotides are TGTGCCAGTAGTGCGCTACGTATAGCTTTCTAT.

A note on this clonotype: The CDR3 end shows no conserved phenylalanine or tryptophan, and so a read error is likely. The DNA is omitted, as the CDR3 cannot be located on it reliably, and the CDR3 follows TCRdb's listing. The chain links TRBV7-9 to TRBJ1-2; the table calls TRBD1, which could not be checked here. Germline CDR1 and CDR2: SEHNR and FQNEAQ (reference sequence). The CDR3 is 12 residues long, counting both termini. CDR3 loop: CASSPGGESSDV.

The V and J genes are TRBV20-1 and TRBJ1-6, with a weak D call TRBD1 (6 bases). The germline V gene encodes CDR1 DFQATT and CDR2 SNEGSKA (reference sequence). V shed 6 bases and J shed 13 bases, with 19 bases lying between them. This CDR3 has 13 residues. The CDR3 nucleotides are TGCAGTGCGGCCCGGGACAACGGGGCGCCCCTCCACTTT. Its translation: CSAARDNGAPLHF.

This clonotype was found many times. The rearrangement uses TRBV5-6 and TRBJ2-7; D gene ambiguous. This CDR3 is 14 amino acids long. Trimming removed 2 bases at V and 2 bases at J, with 11 bases between. The germline V gene encodes CDR1 SGHDT and CDR2 YYEEEE. CDR3 sequence: CASSFFPGTYEQYF. The DNA for the CDR3 is TGTGCCAGCAGCTTTTTCCCCGGAACCTACGAGCAGTACTTC.

Worth noting for this clonotype: A much larger clone sits a single nucleotide away, making a read error possible. V usage is TRBV29-1 and J usage is TRBJ2-4; D not certain. V was shortened by 4 bases and J by 0 bases, with 13 bases between the two germline ends. Germline CDR1 reads SQVTM; CDR2 reads ANQGSEA. CDR3 length equals 15 residues. This CDR3 reads CSVAEGILAKNIQYF. The CDR3 DNA reads as TGCAGCGTTGCGGAAGGAATCCTAGCCAAAAACATTCAGTACTTC.

This clonotype was found many times. The rearrangement links TRBV5-6 to TRBJ1-6; a possible D gene is TRBD1 (6 bases). Germline CDR1 reads SGHDT; CDR2 reads YYEEEE. V was clipped by 2 bases and J by 5 bases, with 23 bases between them. This CDR3 contains 19 residues. For the CDR3, the DNA is TGTGCCAGCAGCTTTGATTGGGGCAGGGGCCCGCCCAATAATTCACCCCTCCACTTT. Protein: CASSFDWGRGPPNNSPLHF. The variable domain in full, completed from reference TRBV5-6 and TRBJ1-6, reads DAGVTQSPTHLIKTRGQQVTLRCSPKSGHDTVSWYQQALGQGPQFIFQYYEEEERQRGNFPDRFSGHQFPNYSSELNVNALLLGDSALYLCASSFDWGRGPPNNSPLHFGNGTRLTVT.

The chain combines TRBV2 with TRBJ2-3, with D perhaps TRBD1 (5 bases). The V end was cut by 5 bases, the J end by 11 bases, with 20 bases between. The CDR3 loop spans 14 amino acids. Germline loops: CDR1 SNHLY, CDR2 FYNNEI. The CDR3 DNA reads as TGTGCCAGCAGTCAGGGTCAAAATCGCGACGAGCAGTATTTT. Amino acid sequence: CASSQGQNRDEQYF.

This sequence joins TRBV4-3 and TRBJ2-1, with TRBD1 as a possible D gene (6 bases). Per germline, CDR1 LGHNA and CDR2 YSLEER. V lost 2 bases and J lost 9, with 20 bases in between. The CDR3 contains 16 residues. In DNA, the CDR3 is TGCGCCAGCAGCCAACGACAGGTTGGGGGTAACAGTGAGCAGTTCTTC. It specifies CASSQRQVGGNSEQFF.

CDR3 region: CASSLGGGATDTQYF. CDR3 DNA sequence: TGCGCCAGCAGCTTGGGGGGGGGGGCCACAGATACGCAGTATTTT. The V gene is TRBV5-1, the J gene TRBJ2-3; a possible D gene is TRBD2 (7 bases). The CDR3 spans 15 residues. CDR1 is SGHRS and CDR2 is YFSETQ in the germline V gene. Trimming removed 0 bases at V and 2 bases at J, with 10 bases between. Together with reference TRBV5-1 and TRBJ2-3, the CDR3 gives the full variable domain: KAGVTQTPRYLIKTRGQQVTLSCSPISGHRSVSWYQQTPGQGLQFLFEYFSETQRNKGNFPGRFSGRQFSNSRSEMNVSTLELGDSALYLCASSLGGGATDTQYFGPGTRLTVL.